These 22 T cell receptor beta chains share one sample of origin, sequenced in a study of shared clonotypes between healthy human individuals. The repertoire was sequenced with immunoSEQ multiplex PCR; TCRdb's copy has only in-frame clones and lacks some. The sample lists roughly 700,000 clones; approximately 74% were seen once. The sequencing sample was made of memory CD4+ T cells sorted from blood. The sample's subset: CD45RA-negative fraction. The source is a woman aged 25 to 39 in good health.

The chain has TRBV18 and TRBJ1-1; 7 bases map to TRBD1. This CDR3 has 15 residues. Germline loops: CDR1 KGHSH, CDR2 LQKENI. After removal of 1 base from V and 4 bases from J, the junction contained 6 bases not matched to a gene. The chain's CDR3 is CASSPREGARTEAFF. In DNA, the CDR3 is TGTGCCAGCTCACCACGCGAGGGGGCGCGCACTGAAGCTTTCTTT.

V gene TRBV4-1 combines with J gene TRBJ2-1; D might be TRBD1 (5 bases). Trimming shortened V by 3 bases and J by 6 bases, and 15 bases separated the two germline ends. The length of the CDR3 is 15 residues. Germline loops: CDR1 MGHRA, CDR2 YSYEKL. The CDR3: CASSQGLSRSNEQFF. CDR3 nucleotide sequence: TGCGCCAGCAGCCAGGGGCTAAGCCGGTCCAATGAGCAGTTCTTC.

This clone was seen at least ten times. The V gene is TRBV6-1, the J gene TRBJ2-7; D is possibly TRBD1 or TRBD2 (5 bases each). From germline, CDR1 is MNHNS and CDR2 SASEGT. Trimming stripped 7 bases from V and 1 base from J, with 11 bases between. The CDR3 is made up of 13 amino acids. The CDR3 sequence: CASNRDGSYEQYF. The CDR3 DNA sequence: TGTGCCAGCAACCGGGACGGGTCCTACGAGCAGTACTTC.

CDR3 sequence: CASSLGGLASEQYF. The CDR3 DNA reads TGTGCCAGCAGCTTAGGCGGACTAGCTTCCGAGCAGTACTTC. The V gene is TRBV11-2, the J gene TRBJ2-7, with 8 nucleotides matching TRBD2. CDR3 size: 14 residues. V lost 1 base, J lost 6 bases, and 5 bases stayed unmatched. The germline CDR1 and CDR2 sequences are SGHAT and FQNNGV.

The sample holds one count of this clone. Other DNA sequences from this sample encode an identical CDR3 as well. The V gene is TRBV14, the J gene TRBJ1-6, with unresolved D. The CDR3 runs 15 residues. Germline CDR1 SGHDN, CDR2 FVKESK. Trimming cost V 0 bases and J 7 bases, with 10 bases left between them. The CDR3 loop reads CASSQEGRPNSPLHF. CDR3 DNA: TGTGCCAGCAGCCAAGAAGGCAGGCCGAATTCACCCCTCCACTTT.

V is TRBV5-6 and J is TRBJ2-7; D ambiguous. The CDR3 contains 13 residues. V lost 2 bases and J lost 7, with 13 bases in between. Looked up from germline, CDR1 is SGHDT and CDR2 is YYEEEE. The DNA for the CDR3 is TGTGCCAGCAGCTTTAAATGGGATGGGGAGCAGTACTTC. Its translation is CASSFKWDGEQYF.

For this clone: The same CDR3 can be traced to other DNA sequences in this sample. CDR3 loop: CASSLSGGTEAFF. The CDR3 nucleotides are TGTGCCAGCAGTTTATCCGGGGGGACTGAAGCTTTCTTT. J is TRBJ1-1 and V is TRBV28; possible D gene TRBD1, 5 bases. Germline CDR1 MDHEN, CDR2 SYDVKM. V shed 1 base and J shed 5 bases, with 8 bases lying between them. This CDR3 is built from 13 residues. Full variable domain (outside the CDR3, taken from reference TRBV28 and TRBJ1-1): DVKVTQSSRYLVKRTGEKVFLECVQDMDHENMFWYRQDPGLGLRLIYFSYDVKMKEKGDIPEGYSVSREKKERFSLILESASTNQTSMYLCASSLSGGTEAFFGQGTRLTVV.

CDR3 sequence: CARIGLSRQLNTEAFF. The CDR3 DNA is TGTGCCAGAATAGGGCTTTCGAGACAGCTGAACACTGAAGCTTTCTTT. This rearrangement joins TRBV6-6 to TRBJ1-1; the D gene is possibly TRBD1 (5 bases). CDR3 length equals 16 residues. The germline gives CDR1 MNHNY, CDR2 SVGAGI (reference sequence). The ends were cut back, 9 bases at V and 0 bases at J, with 20 bases in the middle.

The V call is TRBV7-6, the J call TRBJ2-1, with TRBD2 matching over 8 bases. There are 15 residues in the CDR3. Per the germline V gene, CDR1 is SGHVS and CDR2 is FNYEAQ. V was pared by 3 bases and J by 0 bases, with 1 base of the junction left unmatched. In DNA, the CDR3 is TGTGCCAGCAGCTTTACTAGCGGCTCCTACAATGAGCAGTTCTTC. As protein: CASSFTSGSYNEQFF.

This chain connects TRBV27 to TRBJ2-3; TRBD2 matches 8 bases. V lost 2 bases, J lost 6 bases, and 4 bases stayed unmatched. The germline V gene has CDR1 MNHEY and CDR2 SMNVEV (reference sequence). The CDR3 runs to 14 residues. The CDR3 sequence is CASSLEREYDTQYF. In DNA, the CDR3 is TGTGCCAGCAGTTTAGAGCGGGAGTATGATACGCAGTATTTT.

The chain couples TRBV29-1 to TRBJ2-5; 14 bases fit TRBD2. Trimming removed 6 bases from V and 7 bases from J; junction bases left unmatched: 7. Germline-derived CDR1 and CDR2 are SQVTM and ANQGSEA. CDR3 length: 14 amino acids. The CDR3 DNA reads TGCAGCGTCGGGGGGACTAGCGGGGGCAGGACCCAGTACTTC. Translating gives CSVGGTSGGRTQYF. The variable domain in full, completed from reference TRBV29-1 and TRBJ2-5, reads SAVISQKPSRDICQRGTSLTIQCQVDSQVTMMFWYRQQPGQSLTLIATANQGSEATYESGFVIDKFPISRPNLTFSTLTVSNMSPEDSSIYLCSVGGTSGGRTQYFGPGTRLLVL.

This clone has just a few counts. The chain uses TRBV28 and TRBJ1-4, with D hard to call. Germline CDR1 and CDR2: MDHEN and SYDVKM. Trimming took off 5 bases at V and 7 bases at J, with 14 bases between the two ends. The CDR3 runs 14 residues. The CDR3 DNA follows: TGTGCCAGCAGTAACCAAGGACCCACTGAAAAACTGTTTTTT. It encodes CASSNQGPTEKLFF.

The chain couples TRBV10-2 to TRBJ2-2, with D unresolved. Trimming removed 6 bases from V and 7 bases from J, with 18 bases in between. The CDR3 covers 15 residues. CDR1 is WSHSY, CDR2 SAAADI, per germline. The CDR3 is CASSAFGARNGELFF. The DNA for the CDR3 is TGCGCCAGCAGCGCATTCGGAGCACGGAACGGGGAGCTGTTTTTT.

The table lists this clone with a count of one. This chain uses TRBV7-8 with TRBJ2-1; D is tentatively TRBD1 or TRBD2 (6 bases each). The CDR3 runs 18 residues. The ends were cut back, 1 base at V and 3 bases at J, with 19 bases in the middle. The germline V gene encodes CDR1 SGHVS and CDR2 FQNEAQ. The CDR3 is CASSLVLGGGQGYNEQFF. The CDR3 DNA is TGTGCCAGCAGCTTAGTTTTGGGGGGCGGGCAGGGCTACAATGAGCAGTTCTTC.

The chain has TRBV5-1 and TRBJ2-7; 11 nucleotides line up with TRBD2. The V gene's germline CDR1 is SGHRS and CDR2 YFSETQ. V lost 4 bases and J lost 1; bases outside the gene matches: 10. CDR3 length: 17 amino acids. The CDR3 coding sequence is TGCGCCAGCAGCCCCCAGGTGGCTAGCGGGAGGTCCTACGAGCAGTACTTC. This encodes CASSPQVASGRSYEQYF.

The genes are TRBV2 and TRBJ2-7, with 8 bases matching TRBD1. Trimming took 4 bases from V and 3 from J; bases not matched to a gene: 5. In germline, CDR1 is SNHLY, CDR2 FYNNEI. The CDR3 totals 14 residues. For the CDR3, the DNA is TGTGCCAGCAGTGCGGGACAGGCCATCTACGAGCAGTACTTC. It codes for CASSAGQAIYEQYF. Combining the CDR3 with reference TRBV2 and TRBJ2-7 gives the whole variable domain EPEVTQTPSHQVTQMGQEVILRCVPISNHLYFYWYRQILGQKVEFLVSFYNNEISEKSEIFDDQFSVERPDGSNFTLKIRSTKLEDSAMYFCASSAGQAIYEQYFGPGTRLTVT.

The J gene is TRBJ1-4, the V gene TRBV11-2; possibly TRBD1 for D (5 bases). Looked up from germline, CDR1 is SGHAT and CDR2 is FQNNGV. Trimming pared 5 bases from V and 10 bases from J, leaving 17 bases between. CDR3 length equals 14 residues. The CDR3 nucleotides are TGTGCCAGCAGCCCCCTACCTGGGGCTGCAAAACTGTTTTTT. It specifies CASSPLPGAAKLFF.

The chain combines TRBV11-2 with TRBJ2-1; maybe TRBD2 (5 bases). V dropped 4 bases and J dropped 5 bases, with 12 bases sitting between them. Germline CDR1 is SGHAT and CDR2 is FQNNGV. This CDR3 contains 14 residues. The DNA for the CDR3 is TGTGCCAGCAGCTCTACGGACTGGAACAATGAGCAGTTCTTC. It codes for CASSSTDWNNEQFF.

This sequence joins TRBV5-4 and TRBJ1-1; TRBD1 matches at 8 bases. This CDR3 contains 16 residues. Trimming took 4 bases from V and 3 from J; bases not matched to a gene: 11. Germline-derived CDR1 and CDR2 are SGHNT and YYREEE (reference sequence). In nucleotides, the CDR3 is TGTGCCAGCAGCGACAACCTTTGGGGACAGGACACTGAAGCTTTCTTT. Amino acids: CASSDNLWGQDTEAFF.

The chain recombines TRBV14 with TRBJ2-5; D might be TRBD1 (6 bases). Germline V gene lookup returns CDR1 SGHDN and CDR2 FVKESK. The CDR3 loop spans 14 amino acids. The germline V and J ends were trimmed by 1 base and 7 bases, with 13 bases remaining between them. CDR3 nucleotide sequence: TGTGCCAGCAGCCAAGTTTCAGGGGCTACGACCCAGTACTTC. This translates into CASSQVSGATTQYF.

The J gene is TRBJ2-1, the V gene TRBV28; D is perhaps TRBD2 (6 bases). Trimming took off 3 bases at V and 4 bases at J, with 10 bases between the two ends. This CDR3 spans 14 amino acids. Germline V CDR1 and CDR2: MDHEN, SYDVKM. In DNA, the CDR3 is TGTGCCAGCAGTTTGGCGGGAAGATACAATGAGCAGTTCTTC. The encoded protein is CASSLAGRYNEQFF.

This chain joins TRBV5-1 and TRBJ2-1, with TRBD1 matching 8 bases. V shed 2 bases, J shed 5 bases, and the junction held 9 bases outside the gene matches. In germline, CDR1 is SGHRS, CDR2 YFSETQ. The CDR3 has 16 amino acids. This CDR3 is CASSLRPGQGNNEQFF. DNA of the CDR3: TGCGCCAGCAGCTTAAGGCCCGGACAGGGTAACAATGAGCAGTTCTTC.